This T cell receptor (beta chain) was identified in a study of spatial heterogeneity in lung cancer. The study, taken as a whole, reports: Ubiquitous, expanded tumor-derived TCRs were more frequently observed in blood at resection than at follow-up.

The germline V gene has CDR1 SGHRS and CDR2 YFSETQ. Trimming removed 0 bases at V and 10 bases at J, with 14 bases between. This CDR3 has 14 amino acids. Time point noted: sample taken at primary tumor resection. The authors sequenced whole RNA from tumor, nontumor lung or frozen PBMC without sorting. At least ten counts were recorded for this clonotype. Its target is unknown. In the library, each TCR cDNA molecule bore its own unique molecular identifier. TCRdb fed the 5' RACE reads into MiXCR, producing one record per CDR3 protein. The sample records under 25,000 distinct CDR3 sequences, over 6% being singletons.

This receptor was identified in a male donor with early-stage non-small cell lung cancer. The source was PBMCs, collected at surgery. V gene TRBV5-1 combines with J gene TRBJ2-1; weak D call: TRBD2 (5 bases). CDR3 in amino acids: CASSLAVAPGEQFF. In DNA, the CDR3 is TGCGCCAGCAGCTTGGCGGTCGCTCCGGGGGAGCAGTTCTTC.